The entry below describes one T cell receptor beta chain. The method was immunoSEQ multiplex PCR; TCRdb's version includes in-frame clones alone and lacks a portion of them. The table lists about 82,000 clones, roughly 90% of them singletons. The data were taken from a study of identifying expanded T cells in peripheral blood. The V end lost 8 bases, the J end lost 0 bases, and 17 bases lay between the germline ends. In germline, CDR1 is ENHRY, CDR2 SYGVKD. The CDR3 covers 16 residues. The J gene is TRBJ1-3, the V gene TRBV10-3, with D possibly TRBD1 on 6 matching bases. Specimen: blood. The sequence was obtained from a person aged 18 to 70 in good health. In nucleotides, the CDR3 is TGTGCCATCGCCCCGGGGGGGCCCAACTCTGGAAACACCATATATTTT. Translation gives CAIAPGGPNSGNTIYF.